These T cell receptor beta chains were read from a single sample in a study of T cells in Graves' hyperthyroidism and ophthalmopathy. TCRdb reprocessed the multiplex PCR reads with MiXCR, giving one entry per CDR3 protein. The profile shows about 640,000 distinct CDR3 sequences, roughly 20% of them singletons. The specimen sequenced was blood. The source of these receptors is a young man with Graves' ophthalmopathy. CDR3s include the opening cysteine and the closing phenylalanine or tryptophan. Fields, in order: D gene, clone size, V gene, J gene, CDR3 protein, CDR3 DNA. A D gene is named only where the DNA matches it firmly. The size field is filled for only some rows; it gives once, few, many or a size class.

-	few	TRBV10-3	TRBJ2-7	CAIRYRDTSYEQYF	TGTGCCATCAGGTACCGGGACACATCCTACGAGCAGTACTTC
-	-	TRBV6-5	TRBJ2-1	CASSFLSGTYNEQFF	TGTGCCAGCAGTTTCTTGAGTGGGACCTACAATGAGCAGTTCTTC
-	many	TRBV7-9	TRBJ2-3	CASSLARPLPDTQYF	TGTGCCAGCAGCTTAGCTAGGCCCCTGCCAGATACGCAGTATTTT
-	-	TRBV28	TRBJ1-5	CASSQMGGRDSNQPQHF	TGTGCCAGCAGCCAGATGGGGGGGCGTGACAGCAATCAGCCCCAGCATTTT
TRBD2	-	TRBV5-1	TRBJ2-1	CASSSRTSGGSNEQFF	TGCGCCAGCAGCTCTCGGACTAGCGGGGGGAGCAATGAGCAGTTCTTC
TRBD2	-	TRBV19	TRBJ2-7	CASSPTSGRIHEQYF	TGTGCCAGTAGTCCGACTAGCGGGAGGATCCACGAGCAGTACTTC
-	-	TRBV20-1	TRBJ2-3	CSARGTKPDGTQYF	TGCAGTGCAAGGGGTACGAAACCTGACGGCACGCAGTATTTT
TRBD1	few	TRBV7-9	TRBJ2-1	CASSLGQGFNEQFF	TGTGCCAGCAGCTTGGGACAGGGGTTCAATGAGCAGTTCTTC
-	-	TRBV14	TRBJ1-1	CASSQDLVSEAFF	TGTGCCAGCAGCCAAGATTTGGTGAGTGAAGCTTTCTTT
TRBD2	-	TRBV7-9	TRBJ2-3	CASGFGTSGTDTQYF	TGTGCCAGCGGATTCGGGACTAGCGGCACAGATACGCAGTATTTT
-	many	TRBV12-3/TRBV12-4	TRBJ1-4	CASRLSVNEKLFF	TGTGCCAGCAGACTCAGCGTAAATGAAAAACTGTTTTTT
-	many	TRBV2	TRBJ1-5	CASRTAGNQPQHF	TGTGCCAGCAGGACGGCCGGCAATCAGCCCCAGCATTTT
-	many	TRBV11-3	TRBJ2-5	CASSLGRKGETQYF	TGTGCCAGCAGCCTGGGACGAAAAGGAGAGACCCAGTACTTC
-	few	TRBV6-1	TRBJ2-7	CASSEGEIASYEQYF	TGTGCCAGCAGTGAAGGAGAGATTGCCTCCTACGAGCAGTACTTC
-	many	TRBV2	TRBJ1-1	CATEERPLNTEAFF	TGTGCCACCGAAGAGCGCCCTTTGAACACTGAAGCTTTCTTT
-	few	TRBV15	TRBJ1-5	CATRGGQRIYNQPQHF	TGTGCCACCAGGGGAGGACAGCGCATTTACAATCAGCCCCAGCATTTT
-	few	TRBV2	TRBJ2-2	CASLRDKNTGELFF	TGTGCCAGCCTGCGGGATAAGAACACCGGGGAGCTGTTTTTT
-	-	TRBV28	TRBJ1-1	CASRLLGFGARTEAFF	TGTGCCAGCAGACTTTTGGGGTTCGGGGCGAGAACTGAAGCTTTCTTT
TRBD2	few	TRBV7-9	TRBJ2-7	CASSLDTSGSPYEQYF	TGTGCCAGCAGCTTAGATACTAGCGGGAGCCCCTACGAGCAGTACTTC
-	-	TRBV6-6	TRBJ2-2	CASSYSLRGAGELFF	TGTGCCAGCAGTTACTCATTGAGGGGAGCCGGGGAGCTGTTTTTT
-	-	TRBV12-3/TRBV12-4	TRBJ2-2	CASRPSGARNTGELFF	TGTGCCAGCAGGCCCTCTGGAGCGAGGAACACCGGGGAGCTGTTTTTT
-	few	TRBV7-3	TRBJ2-1	CASSLSVAQTYNEQFF	TGTGCCAGCAGCTTAAGTGTAGCGCAGACTTACAATGAGCAGTTCTTC
-	-	TRBV20-1	TRBJ2-7	CSAPPEVRIPYEQYF	TGCAGTGCCCCTCCTGAGGTGAGGATTCCCTACGAGCAGTACTTC
-	few	TRBV6-2/TRBV6-3	TRBJ1-2	CATSLTDFYGYTF	TGTGCCACCTCCTTGACGGATTTCTATGGCTACACCTTC
TRBD1	-	TRBV20-1	TRBJ2-1	CSARDRESDNEQFF	TGCAGTGCTAGGGACAGGGAGTCGGACAATGAGCAGTTCTTC
-	few	TRBV29-1	TRBJ2-2	CSVGKGVNTGELFF	TGCAGCGTTGGGAAGGGAGTCAACACCGGGGAGCTGTTTTTT
TRBD2	few	TRBV12-3/TRBV12-4	TRBJ2-7	CASSSGLAHEQYF	TGTGCCAGCAGCTCGGGACTAGCCCACGAGCAGTACTTC
-	few	TRBV6-1	TRBJ2-3	CASSSVYGGPGPDTQYF	TGTGCCAGCAGTTCTGTCTACGGGGGCCCAGGGCCAGATACGCAGTATTTT
-	many	TRBV7-2	TRBJ2-1	CASSFARALDNEQFF	TGTGCCAGCAGCTTCGCCAGGGCCCTCGACAATGAGCAGTTCTTC